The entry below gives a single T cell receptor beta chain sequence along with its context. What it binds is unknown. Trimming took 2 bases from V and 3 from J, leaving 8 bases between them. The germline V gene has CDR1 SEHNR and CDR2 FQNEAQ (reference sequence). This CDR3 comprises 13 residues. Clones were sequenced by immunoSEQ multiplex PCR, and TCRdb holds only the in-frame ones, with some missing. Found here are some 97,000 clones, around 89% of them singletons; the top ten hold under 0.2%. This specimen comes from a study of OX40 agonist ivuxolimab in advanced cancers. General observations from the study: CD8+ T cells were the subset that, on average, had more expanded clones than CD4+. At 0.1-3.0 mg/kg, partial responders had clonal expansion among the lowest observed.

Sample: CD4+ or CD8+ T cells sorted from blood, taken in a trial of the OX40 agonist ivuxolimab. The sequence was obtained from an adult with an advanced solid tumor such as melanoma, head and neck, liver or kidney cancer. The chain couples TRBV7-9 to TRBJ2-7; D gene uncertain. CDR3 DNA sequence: TGTGCCAGCAGCTTATTTCTCGGCTACGAGCAGTACTTC. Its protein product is CASSLFLGYEQYF.